The rows below give T cell receptor beta chains drawn from one sample of a study of shared clonotypes between healthy human individuals. The protocol was immunoSEQ multiplex PCR, while the TCRdb copy is restricted to in-frame clones and leaves out a portion. The repertoire consists of 550,000 to 700,000 clones, with less than 80% occurring once and the leading ten covering around 1.8%. The material sequenced was memory CD4+ T cells sorted from blood. These receptors came from a young woman in good health. CDR3s include the opening cysteine and the closing phenylalanine or tryptophan.

>17|TRBV5-1
CASSPYSGQALGNEQFF
>12|TRBV7-9
CASASGDGELFF
>15|TRBV7-8
CASSSRQGLDIGQFF
>17|TRBV19
CASSIIGTGGFGQPQHF
>15|TRBV19
CASTQGRREYQPQHF
>17|TRBV5-8
CASSLGTGVSAGEKLFF
>14|TRBV28
CASSPGGWAYEQYF
>14|TRBV11-2
CASTQGRSNTEAFF
>17|TRBV27
CASISLGRSTSSYEQYF
>16|TRBV2
CASSELGTANTGELFF
>14|TRBV7-9
CASSLEGPTRTQYF
>14|TRBV18
CASSPIRGKGEQYF
>15|TRBV19
CASSTTGNTNEKLFF
>18|TRBV28
CASSYPPGVISGANVLTF
>16|TRBV5-4
CASTSGAGGSYNEQFF
>13|TRBV19
CASSIAWGGEAFF
>13|TRBV15
CATSRVSVETQYF
>18|TRBV6-4
CASSDPTKRREAGKTQYF
>15|TRBV5-1
CASKPTGITNREQYF
>11|TRBV9
CASSVHHEQFF
>15|TRBV2
CASSRERGIGEKLFF
>15|TRBV28
CASRGLGRSDTEAFF
>15|TRBV28
CASSLGGPPDYEQYF
>13|TRBV6-4
CASSPGGSDEQFF
>14|TRBV6-5
CASSSGQRNQPQHF
>15|TRBV5-1
CASSLASSPGETQYF
>11|TRBV7-2
CASSLSEEAFF
>20|TRBV14
CASSQARKGDRGAPNYGYTF
>15|TRBV28
CASSLVQAPGDTIYF
>15|TRBV6-6
CASSSEARGANVLTF
>16|TRBV19
CASSIGPTTVGQPQHF
>13|TRBV11-1
CASSSQGAGEQYF
>15|TRBV19
CASRDRGYSNQPQHF
>13|TRBV4-1
CASSQRDGDEQYF
>15|TRBV5-1
CASRADGSSYNEQFF
>16|TRBV30
CAWTLAGGTGRNTQYF
>15|TRBV11-2
CASSLVAGGTDTQYF
>17|TRBV5-1
CASSVRRTGSSGNTIYF
>14|TRBV7-3
CASSLDRVSYEQYF
>15|TRBV19
CASSIGGQGADEQFF
>16|TRBV4-1
CASSQVGRASNQPQHF